This T cell receptor (beta chain) derives from a study of T-cell reconstitution after alpha-beta-depleted transplantation in children (dated by TCRdb to about 2016). Background for the entire study: Using TCR repertoire profiling, the study followed T-cell immune reconstitution in a quantitative way in children after TCRalphabeta/CD19-depleted allogeneic hematopoietic cell transplantation. Beyond this particular receptor, the publication reports: Hyperexpanded clone frequencies declined over subsequent months; after one year, T-cell counts and TCRbeta diversity were mostly attributed to newly produced T cells. About two months after transplant, the apparently early recovery of alphabetaT-cell counts reportedly depended on just several hundred clones that had expanded rapidly and came from non-depleted graft cells. The high TCRbeta diversity at day 60 in some patients was ascribed to recipient T cells and intrathymic progenitors that had survived conditioning.

The treatment or condition label, read with the paper, signifies: allogeneic hematopoietic cell transplantation with graft depleted of TCRalphabeta T cells and CD19 B cells. The transplant recipients were children given TCRalphabeta/CD19-depleted allogeneic hematopoietic cell grafts. V is trimmed back by 2 bases and J by 6 bases, and the junction contains 3 bases that no gene match accounts for. From the germline V gene, CDR1 is MDHEN and CDR2 is SYDVKM. From the cysteine through the phenylalanine, the CDR3 covers 14 amino acids. The sequence is cut down to CDR3 DNA, 42 bases in frame from base 1. Libraries were made using PCR. Reads for this sample came from an Illumina HiSeq 2500. Molecular barcoding was employed in the preparation of TCR libraries, with unique molecular identifiers being used to normalize TCRbeta repertoire quantification. Using fastp at Q25 and MiXCR, TCRdb reprocessed the public reads and kept productive beta chains. When rows share a CDR3 protein, they turn into one entry using the most common DNA and genes. Here the sample has more than 300,000 distinct CDR3 sequences; around 15% occur a single time. Clones ranked in the top ten supply 35% to 50% of the sample.

A word on this clonotype: Its antigen has not been determined. The sample holds no much larger clone one base away, and base qualities are not on file.

The clonotype originates from a male patient aged 2 to 9 who had a stem cell transplant for acute lymphoblastic leukemia, so the T cells may come from the graft donor. The material sequenced was PBMCs, mostly from graft donor cells, taken 360 days after TCRalphabeta/CD19-depleted stem cell transplant. The rearranged chain carries TRBV28 and TRBJ1-4; 7 junctional bases match TRBD1. CDR3 protein: CASSLRGPDEKLFF. The base sequence is TGTGCCAGCAGTTTAAGGGGGCCTGATGAAAAACTGTTTTTT. This CDR3, with the reference TRBV28 and TRBJ1-4 proteins standing in past its ends, gives the full variable domain DVKVTQSSRYLVKRTGEKVFLECVQDMDHENMFWYRQDPGLGLRLIYFSYDVKMKEKGDIPEGYSVSREKKERFSLILESASTNQTSMYLCASSLRGPDEKLFFGSGTQLSVL.